The present entry profiles one T cell receptor beta chain with its context. Trimming at V came to 4 bases and at J to 6 bases, leaving 7 bases not matched to a gene. Germline V CDR1 and CDR2: LGHNA, YSLEER. The length of the CDR3 is 15 residues. This specimen comes from a study of cytomegalovirus exposure and HLA in healthy donors. Study-wide background: Across under 450 genotyped donors, 65% to 90% landed in the Caucasian-associated ancestry cluster.

The PCR had 60 Vbeta and 13 Jbeta primers. Using immunoSEQ multiplex PCR, the repertoire was profiled, and TCRdb retains in-frame clones only, with some absent. The sample holds under 250,000 clones; about 83% are singletons and the top ten take 1.3%. The specimen was PBMCs. This chain links TRBV4-3 with TRBJ2-2, with 8 bases fitting TRBD2. The TCR was taken from a human donor in good health. CDR3 coding DNA: TGCGCCAGCAGCCCCGGGACTAGATTGGCCGGGGAGCTGTTTTTT. It codes for CASSPGTRLAGELFF.